One and the same sample provided the 8 T cell receptor beta chains below, sequenced in a study of shared clonotypes between healthy human individuals. CD45RO-negative cells were positively selected for CCR7, leaving out terminally differentiated effector memory CD45RA+ cells. Sequencing used immunoSEQ multiplex PCR; TCRdb keeps in-frame clones, though not all of them. The sample shows about 2 million clones, 85% to 95% of them seen only once. Sequences were obtained from naive CD8+ T cells sorted from blood. Receptor source: a man between 18 and 29 years old in good health.

This chain links TRBV29-1 with TRBJ2-1; 8 bases are a match to TRBD1. Unmatched junction bases numbered 3, after V lost 4 bases and J lost 1 base. Germline assignment: CDR1 SQVTM and CDR2 ANQGSEA. The CDR3 runs to 14 residues. This chain's CDR3 is CSVGRTGSYNEQFF. Here the CDR3 DNA reads TGCAGCGTTGGAAGGACAGGGTCCTACAATGAGCAGTTCTTC.

This rearrangement joins TRBV2 to TRBJ2-7, with D unresolved. V was cut by 7 bases and J by 5 bases, with 18 bases left in between. CDR1 SNHLY and CDR2 FYNNEI come from the germline V gene. This CDR3 has 14 residues. The CDR3: CASNVIGLLNEQYF. DNA for the CDR3: TGTGCCAGCAACGTCATAGGGCTCCTCAACGAGCAGTACTTC.

The chain recombines TRBV27 with TRBJ2-7; TRBD1 is a possible D gene (6 bases). The CDR3 covers 13 residues. Germline CDR1 is MNHEY and CDR2 is SMNVEV (reference sequence). V lost 6 bases, J lost 5 bases, and 14 bases lay in between. The CDR3 spells CASSTVTGNEQYF. The CDR3 DNA is TGTGCCAGCAGCACGGTAACAGGGAACGAGCAGTACTTC.

CDR3 region: CASRQDENTEAFF. The CDR3 DNA is TGTGCCAGCAGGCAAGATGAGAACACTGAAGCTTTCTTT. V gene TRBV7-9 combines with J gene TRBJ1-1; D is undetermined. This CDR3 comprises 13 residues. Trimming pared 6 bases from V and 1 base from J, leaving 9 bases between. Germline V gene lookup returns CDR1 SEHNR and CDR2 FQNEAQ (reference sequence).

V usage is TRBV30 and J usage is TRBJ2-3; 8 positions agree with TRBD2. J gave up 2 bases and V 3 bases, and 4 bases lay outside the gene matches. This CDR3 is built from 14 residues. CDR1 GTSNPN and CDR2 SVGIG come from the germline V gene (reference sequence). CDR3 nucleotide sequence: TGTGCCTGGAGGGCACTAGCGGACACAGATACGCAGTATTTT. It encodes CAWRALADTDTQYF. Looking up the rest from reference TRBV30 and TRBJ2-3 gives the full variable domain: SQTIHQWPATLVQPVGSPLSLECTVEGTSNPNLYWYRQAAGRGLQLLFYSVGIGQISSEVPQNLSASRPQDRQFILSSKKLLLSDSGFYLCAWRALADTDTQYFGPGTRLTVL.

V usage is TRBV2 and J usage is TRBJ2-7; 7 bases agree with TRBD1. Per the germline V gene, CDR1 is SNHLY and CDR2 is FYNNEI. The CDR3 covers 15 residues. V shed 5 bases and J 0 bases; nucleotides not matched to a gene: 7. CDR3 DNA sequence: TGTGCCAGCAGTCCCCGGGACAGATACTCCTACGAGCAGTACTTC. Protein: CASSPRDRYSYEQYF.

The gene calls are TRBV19 and TRBJ1-6; D is unclear. This CDR3 region has 16 residues. The V gene lost 3 bases and the J gene lost 8 bases, with 17 bases spanning the gap. Looked up from germline, CDR1 is LNHDA and CDR2 is SQIVND (reference sequence). CDR3 sequence: CASSIAGTAGHSPLHF. CDR3 coding DNA: TGTGCCAGTAGTATCGCAGGCACAGCAGGACATTCACCCCTCCACTTT.

The chain combines TRBV5-4 with TRBJ1-2; the D gene is possibly TRBD1 (5 bases). The germline V gene encodes CDR1 SGHNT and CDR2 YYREEE (reference sequence). V lost 0 bases to trimming and J lost 8 bases, with 20 bases between them. The CDR3 loop spans 16 amino acids. CDR3 amino acids: CASSLGGTELLRGYTF. The DNA for the CDR3 is TGTGCCAGCAGCTTGGGCGGGACGGAACTCCTTCGGGGCTACACCTTC. Combining the CDR3 with reference TRBV5-4 and TRBJ1-2 gives the whole variable domain ETGVTQSPTHLIKTRGQQVTLRCSSQSGHNTVSWYQQALGQGPQFIFQYYREEENGRGNFPPRFSGLQFPNYSSELNVNALELDDSALYLCASSLGGTELLRGYTFGSGTRLTVV.